The 7 T cell receptor beta chains below all came from one sample that was sequenced in a study of T cell responses to AZD1222 COVID-19 vaccine (dated by TCRdb to the early 2020s). To prepare the library, the immunoSEQ multiplex PCR assay was applied. This is the immuneACCESS table as TCRdb keeps it, with only in-frame sequences that have V and J called. A part of the clones is gone; compared with another copy, unresolved V genes explain less than half, and the rest is unexplained. The sample records 65,000 to 70,000 clones, roughly 80% of which are singletons. The leading ten clones occupy roughly 25% of the sample. The time point label for this specimen denotes: about 28 days (+/-7) after the second vaccine dose. Sequencing used peripheral blood, obtained 28 days after the second AZD1222 dose. The receptors stem from an adult who received the AZD1222 COVID-19 vaccine.

The chain recombines TRBV6-5 with TRBJ1-1, with D possibly TRBD1 on 5 matching bases. This CDR3 contains 12 residues. Germline V gives CDR1 MNHEY, CDR2 SVGAGI. The ends were cut back, 8 bases at V and 0 bases at J, with 7 bases in the middle. CDR3 loop: CASRGMNTEAFF. The CDR3 bases are TGTGCCAGCCGGGGCATGAACACTGAAGCTTTCTTT.

Remarks on this clone: This same CDR3 is encoded by further DNA sequences in the sample. The chain combines TRBV5-1 with TRBJ2-7; weak D call: TRBD1 (5 bases). CDR1 and CDR2 from the germline V gene are SGHRS and YFSETQ. The CDR3 extends over 14 amino acids. V was pared by 0 bases and J by 1 base, with 8 bases between. CDR3 DNA: TGCGCCAGCAGCTTGGACAGGATGTCCTACGAGCAGTACTTC. Amino acid sequence: CASSLDRMSYEQYF.

The chain carries TRBV6-2 or TRBV6-3 and TRBJ2-5; 11 positions agree with TRBD2. There are 16 residues in the CDR3. Germline V CDR1 and CDR2: MNHEY, SVGEGT. The V gene end was trimmed by 2 bases and the J gene end by 4 bases; junction bases not matched to a gene: 6. The CDR3 DNA sequence: TGTGCCAGCAGTTACCCACTAGCGGGAGTAGGAGAGACCCAGTACTTC. Translating it yields CASSYPLAGVGETQYF.

The chain combines TRBV6-1 with TRBJ2-3, with D uncertain. Trimming pared 3 bases from V and 0 bases from J, leaving 19 bases between. The CDR3 has 18 residues. Germline V lookup: CDR1 MNHNS, CDR2 SASEGT. CDR3: CASSDFRQSTLSTDTQYF. The CDR3 DNA follows: TGTGCCAGCAGTGACTTTCGACAAAGTACTCTTAGCACAGATACGCAGTATTTT.

The CDR3 spells CASSQDWQSTEAFF. Here the CDR3 DNA reads TGTGCCAGCAGCCAAGACTGGCAAAGCACTGAAGCTTTCTTT. The genes are TRBV14 and TRBJ1-1, with D unresolved. Trimming shortened V by 0 bases and J by 4 bases, and 9 bases separated the two germline ends. Germline V gives CDR1 SGHDN, CDR2 FVKESK. The CDR3 is 14 residues long. The full variable domain, its missing parts supplied by reference TRBV14 and TRBJ1-1, is EAGVTQFPSHSVIEKGQTVTLRCDPISGHDNLYWYRRVMGKEIKFLLHFVKESKQDESGMPNNRFLAERTGGTYSTLKVQPAELEDSGVYFCASSQDWQSTEAFFGQGTRLTVV.

Here the CDR3 reads CASRSGHLDNSPLHF. CDR3 sequence (DNA): TGTGCCAGCAGATCCGGGCATTTGGATAATTCACCCCTCCACTTT. The V and J genes are TRBV7-3 and TRBJ1-6, with D unresolved. CDR3 length equals 15 residues. The V and J ends lost 6 bases and 5 bases respectively, with 14 bases between them. From germline, CDR1 is SGHTA and CDR2 FQGTGA.

The chain joins TRBV10-3 to TRBJ2-7, with 8 positions matching TRBD1. The ends lost 2 bases at V and 5 bases at J; junction bases unmatched: 5. This CDR3 has 14 amino acids. In germline, CDR1 is ENHRY, CDR2 SYGVKD. The CDR3 coding sequence is TGTGCCATCAGTGAGGCGACAGGGGTGCACGAGCAGTACTTC. This translates into CAISEATGVHEQYF.